This T cell receptor (beta chain) was found in a study of blood T cell repertoires in COVID-19. This CDR3 region has 15 residues. CDR1 is MNHEY and CDR2 is SVGAGI in the germline V gene. Trimming took off 6 bases at V and 2 bases at J, with 14 bases between the two ends. Only in-frame clones appear in the TCRdb table, and some are missing; sequencing was by immunoSEQ multiplex PCR. The table lists hundreds of thousands of clones, roughly 87% of them singletons. For recovered donors of Cohort 3, there were two negative PCRs, clearance, or symptom resolution. This TCR came from a woman in her 30s who had recovered from COVID-19. The sequencing sample was made of PBMCs or T cells enriched from blood (not recorded which). The chain joins TRBV6-5 to TRBJ1-3; D perhaps matches TRBD1 (5 bases). In DNA form, the CDR3 reads TGTGCCAGCAGGCCAGCGGGGGGTACTGGAAACACCATATATTTT. This sequence encodes CASRPAGGTGNTIYF.